This TCR beta chain originates from a study of response to subunit inactivated influenza vaccine. Overall study findings and caveats: Every seasonal influenza vaccination brings in few new T cells, the authors suggested.

TCRdb called the RT-PCR reads again in MiXCR, with one record for every CDR3 protein. The repertoire holds under 800,000 distinct CDR3 sequences, with about 15% as singletons. A word on this clonotype: Its target is unknown.

This CDR3 comprises 15 residues. The germline V gene has CDR1 SGHRS and CDR2 YFSETQ. The V segment lost 4 bases and the J segment 0 bases; nucleotides outside the gene matches: 6. The receptor comes from a man between 45 and 60 years old who received an inactivated influenza vaccine. The rearrangement joins TRBV5-1 to TRBJ2-5; 7 bases align to TRBD1. Sequencing used PBMCs from blood, obtained roughly 15 days before vaccination. The CDR3 sequence: CASSTGQMYQETQYF. The CDR3 region has the DNA TGCGCCAGCAGCACGGGACAGATGTACCAAGAGACCCAGTACTTC. The variable domain in full, with the rest retrieved from reference TRBV5-1 and TRBJ2-5, is KAGVTQTPRYLIKTRGQQVTLSCSPISGHRSVSWYQQTPGQGLQFLFEYFSETQRNKGNFPGRFSGRQFSNSRSEMNVSTLELGDSALYLCASSTGQMYQETQYFGPGTRLLVL.